The 24 T cell receptor beta chains below all came from one sample that was sequenced in a study of blood T cell repertoires in COVID-19. Measured with immunoSEQ multiplex PCR; TCRdb has only the in-frame clones, and not every one. Of about 250,000 clones in the sample, less than 90% were seen once. The sample taken for sequencing was PBMCs or T cells enriched from blood (not recorded which). Source of these receptors: a woman aged 45-65 years who had recovered from COVID-19.

This clone appeared once. The chain carries TRBV18 and TRBJ1-3; 7 bases are shared with TRBD1. This CDR3 has 17 residues. The germline CDR1 and CDR2 sequences are KGHSH and LQKENI. V was pared by 8 bases and J by 0 bases, with 13 bases of the junction left unmatched. CDR3: CASISGGYSSSGNTIYF. The CDR3 coding sequence is TGTGCCAGCATATCAGGGGGATACAGTTCCTCTGGAAACACCATATATTTT.

The rearrangement joins TRBV28 to TRBJ2-3, with 8 bases matching TRBD1. The CDR3 is 15 residues long. J was trimmed by 3 bases and V by 5 bases; bases with no gene match: 7. Germline V gene data show CDR1 as MDHEN and CDR2 as SYDVKM. Written as DNA, the CDR3 is TGTGCCAGCAGTCCCGACAGGGGTAGTACAGATACGCAGTATTTT. This codes for CASSPDRGSTDTQYF.

This sequence joins TRBV2 and TRBJ2-1; 7 bases line up with TRBD2. This CDR3 spans 19 amino acids. V gave up 5 bases and J gave up 3 bases; unmatched junction bases: 19. The germline V gene encodes CDR1 SNHLY and CDR2 FYNNEI. CDR3 nucleotide sequence: TGTGCCAGCAGTTTAAGCCTTTCCCCTGGGCGGGGGTTCTACAATGAGCAGTTCTTC. It encodes CASSLSLSPGRGFYNEQFF. The full variable domain, its missing parts supplied by reference TRBV2 and TRBJ2-1, is EPEVTQTPSHQVTQMGQEVILRCVPISNHLYFYWYRQILGQKVEFLVSFYNNEISEKSEIFDDQFSVERPDGSNFTLKIRSTKLEDSAMYFCASSLSLSPGRGFYNEQFFGPGTRLTVL.

For the CDR3, the DNA is TGTGCCAGCAGTTTAGGGGCGGGAGGGCAGCAGGAGACCCAGTACTTC. It encodes CASSLGAGGQQETQYF. The chain uses TRBV28 and TRBJ2-5; 9 bases are a match to TRBD2. Germline CDR1 reads MDHEN; CDR2 reads SYDVKM. This CDR3 has 16 amino acids. V lost 2 bases and J lost 5; bases outside the gene matches: 9.

This rearrangement joins TRBV30 to TRBJ1-1; a weak D match, TRBD1 (5 bases). The germline CDR1 and CDR2 sequences are GTSNPN and SVGIG (reference sequence). There are 14 residues in the CDR3. The V end lost 0 bases, the J end lost 1 base, and 9 bases lay between the germline ends. The DNA for the CDR3 is TGTGCCTGGAGTGTGGGGGGATCGAACACTGAAGCTTTCTTT. The encoded protein is CAWSVGGSNTEAFF.

V usage is TRBV5-6 and J usage is TRBJ1-3; 10 bases line up with TRBD1. Looked up from germline, CDR1 is SGHDT and CDR2 is YYEEEE. The CDR3 is 15 amino acids. V trimming: 4 bases; J trimming: 2 bases; junction bases outside the gene matches: 3. The CDR3 loop is CASSRGTGAGNTIYF. CDR3 sequence (DNA): TGTGCCAGCAGCCGAGGGACAGGGGCTGGAAACACCATATATTTT. Drawing the rest from reference TRBV5-6 and TRBJ1-3, the complete variable domain is DAGVTQSPTHLIKTRGQQVTLRCSPKSGHDTVSWYQQALGQGPQFIFQYYEEEERQRGNFPDRFSGHQFPNYSSELNVNALLLGDSALYLCASSRGTGAGNTIYFGEGSWLTVV.

The chain has TRBV28 and TRBJ1-6; 7 positions agree with TRBD1. Germline V gene data show CDR1 as MDHEN and CDR2 as SYDVKM. The CDR3 length is 15 residues. With V trimmed by 5 bases and J by 7 bases, 8 bases remained unmatched. In nucleotides, the CDR3 is TGTGCCAGCAGTCTCGGGACAGCGATAAATTCACCCCTCCACTTT. It yields the protein CASSLGTAINSPLHF.

The J gene is TRBJ1-2, the V gene TRBV28, with D unclear. The CDR3 spans 13 residues. V lost 8 bases, J lost 5 bases, and 15 bases lay in between. Germline V gene data show CDR1 as MDHEN and CDR2 as SYDVKM. The CDR3: CASQQQLSYGYTF. CDR3 coding DNA: TGTGCCAGCCAACAACAGTTAAGTTATGGCTACACCTTC.

J is TRBJ2-3 and V is TRBV7-8; D might be TRBD2 (6 bases). V lost 5 bases and J lost 4, with 7 bases in between. Germline V gene lookup returns CDR1 SGHVS and CDR2 FQNEAQ. The CDR3 spans 12 residues. The CDR3 loop reads CASSRDSDTQYF. In nucleotides, the CDR3 is TGTGCCAGCAGCCGGGACTCAGATACGCAGTATTTT.

This clone was counted between two and nine times. The chain has TRBV28 and TRBJ1-5, with D tentatively TRBD1 (6 bases). Trimming pared 3 bases from V and 7 bases from J, leaving 13 bases between. The CDR3 is 14 residues long. CDR1 MDHEN and CDR2 SYDVKM come from the germline V gene. The CDR3 loop is CASSFPGQHQPQHF. The DNA of the CDR3 is TGTGCCAGCAGTTTTCCGGGACAACACCAGCCCCAGCATTTT.

This chain uses TRBV2 with TRBJ1-6; 8 bases fit TRBD1. Germline CDR1 SNHLY, CDR2 FYNNEI. CDR3 length: 14 amino acids. Trimming at V came to 6 bases and at J to 5 bases, leaving 3 bases not matched to a gene. The CDR3 DNA is TGTGCCAGCAGGGAACAGGGGGATAATTCACCCCTCCACTTT. Translating it yields CASREQGDNSPLHF.

The chain recombines TRBV27 with TRBJ2-3; 10 nucleotides align to TRBD1. Germline V lookup: CDR1 MNHEY, CDR2 SMNVEV (reference sequence). V was pared by 4 bases and J by 3 bases, with 7 bases of the junction left unmatched. The CDR3 spans 16 residues. The CDR3 DNA reads as TGTGCCAGCAGTTCGCTCCGGGACAGGGGAACAGATACGCAGTATTTT. This codes for CASSSLRDRGTDTQYF.

The count of this clone is one. CDR3 nucleotide sequence: TGTGCCAGCAGCTTGGGTGGGGCAGGTGACAATCAGCCCCAGCATTTT. This codes for CASSLGGAGDNQPQHF. The chain is built from TRBV5-6 and TRBJ1-5; possibly TRBD1 for D (5 bases). The germline V and J ends were trimmed by 0 bases and 3 bases, with 13 bases remaining between them. In germline, CDR1 is SGHDT, CDR2 YYEEEE. CDR3 length: 16 residues.

This clone was seen only a few times. This chain links TRBV11-2 with TRBJ1-2; a weak D match, TRBD1 (6 bases). Germline-derived CDR1 and CDR2 are SGHAT and FQNNGV. Trimming removed 6 bases at V and 13 bases at J, with 21 bases between. This CDR3 comprises 13 residues. For the CDR3, the DNA is TGTGCCAGCAGTCCCGGGACATATCCCGTCGGCACCTTC. Translating it yields CASSPGTYPVGTF. The whole variable domain, remainder taken from reference TRBV11-2 and TRBJ1-2, is EAGVAQSPRYKIIEKRQSVAFWCNPISGHATLYWYQQILGQGPKLLIQFQNNGVVDDSQLPKDRFSAERLKGVDSTLKIQPAKLEDSAVYLCASSPGTYPVGTFGSGTRLTVV.

As for this clone: In the same sample, other DNA sequences code for this CDR3. The rearrangement uses TRBV28 and TRBJ1-2; possible D gene TRBD1, 6 bases. The V gene's germline CDR1 is MDHEN and CDR2 SYDVKM. V was trimmed by 3 bases and J by 4 bases, leaving 6 bases between them. The CDR3 sequence is 12 residues long. Here the CDR3 reads CASSLTGYGYTF. For the CDR3, the DNA is TGTGCCAGCAGTTTGACAGGCTATGGCTACACCTTC.

CDR3 in DNA: TGTGCCAGCAGCTCCGTCGCGTCCCTTAGCAATCAGCCCCAGCATTTT. Protein product: CASSSVASLSNQPQHF. The V call is TRBV5-5, the J call TRBJ1-5; D remains ambiguous. Trimming stripped 3 bases from V and 0 bases from J, with 13 bases between. The CDR3 extends over 16 amino acids. The V gene's germline CDR1 is SGHKS and CDR2 YYEKEE (reference sequence).

The chain recombines TRBV7-8 with TRBJ2-2; 10 bases are shared with TRBD2. CDR1 SGHVS and CDR2 FQNEAQ come from the germline V gene. J was trimmed by 2 bases and V by 2 bases; bases with no gene match: 2. This CDR3 comprises 16 residues. The CDR3 nucleotides read TGTGCCAGCAGCTTAAGACTAGCGGGCAACACCGGGGAGCTGTTTTTT. This encodes CASSLRLAGNTGELFF.

This sequence joins TRBV6-2 or TRBV6-3 and TRBJ2-4; 7 bases align to TRBD2. The CDR3 has 17 residues. CDR1 is MNHEY and CDR2 is SVGEGT in the germline V gene. V lost 0 bases, J lost 0 bases, and 5 bases stayed unmatched. CDR3 amino acids: CASSYSVAGVAKNIQYF. CDR3 nucleotides: TGTGCCAGCAGTTACTCGGTGGCGGGGGTAGCCAAAAACATTCAGTACTTC.

This rearrangement joins TRBV28 to TRBJ2-7; 8 bases agree with TRBD1. CDR1 and CDR2 (germline): MDHEN, SYDVKM. CDR3 length equals 15 residues. V gave up 3 bases and J gave up 1 base; unmatched junction bases: 5. The CDR3 region is CASSLRTGFSYEQYF. The CDR3 DNA sequence: TGTGCCAGCAGTTTGCGGACAGGGTTTTCCTACGAGCAGTACTTC.

The J gene is TRBJ1-1, the V gene TRBV7-2; D might be TRBD1 (5 bases). Germline loops: CDR1 SGHTA, CDR2 FQGNSA. The CDR3 runs to 15 residues. V dropped 5 bases and J dropped 1 base, with 14 bases sitting between them. CDR3 in DNA: TGTGCCAGCAGCCCACCCCGGAGGGGGAACACTGAAGCTTTCTTT. Its protein is CASSPPRRGNTEAFF.

This rearrangement joins TRBV29-1 to TRBJ2-3; TRBD2 agrees at 12 bases. The CDR3 contains 14 residues. The trim removed 4 bases at V and 6 bases at J, leaving 5 bases unmatched. Per germline, CDR1 SQVTM and CDR2 ANQGSEA. In DNA form, the CDR3 reads TGCAGCGTTGCCAGACTAGCGGGAGTGGATACGCAGTATTTT. Its protein is CSVARLAGVDTQYF.

This sequence joins TRBV20-1 and TRBJ1-2; D is unclear. The CDR3 runs to 11 residues. Germline CDR1 is DFQATT and CDR2 is SNEGSKA (reference sequence). V was clipped by 5 bases and J by 5 bases, with 9 bases between them. This CDR3 reads CSARLAYGYTF. The CDR3, as DNA: TGCAGTGCTCGACTCGCTTATGGCTACACCTTC.

The chain employs TRBV11-2 and TRBJ2-3, with D possibly being TRBD2 (6 bases). There are 14 residues in the CDR3. V lost 5 bases and J 2 bases, leaving 11 bases between the germline ends. Germline-derived CDR1 and CDR2 are SGHAT and FQNNGV. The CDR3 loop reads CASSRDSYTDTQYF. In DNA form, the CDR3 reads TGTGCCAGCAGCCGGGACTCCTACACAGATACGCAGTATTTT.

V is TRBV19 and J is TRBJ2-3, with D possibly TRBD2 on 6 matching bases. Deletions cut 6 bases from V and 13 bases from J, with 20 bases between. Looked up from germline, CDR1 is LNHDA and CDR2 is SQIVND (reference sequence). CDR3 size: 13 residues. The CDR3 reads CASSHEAGTSKYF. DNA for the CDR3: TGTGCCAGTAGCCACGAGGCCGGGACTTCTAAGTATTTT.